Detailed here is one TCR beta chain. An end of the junction does not agree with germline; a read error may underlie this. This sample was included in a study of blood T cell repertoires in COVID-19. The CDR3 extends over 15 amino acids. Germline-derived CDR1 and CDR2 are MGHRA and YSYEKL. Assay: immunoSEQ multiplex PCR; the TCRdb copy retains only in-frame clones and omits some. The sample consists of about 60,000 clones, around 90% of them appearing once. The sequenced sample consisted of peripheral blood. The clonotype comes from a man between 60 and 70 years old with active COVID-19. V usage is TRBV4-1 and J usage is TRBJ1-1, with unresolved D. The CDR3 DNA follows: TGCGCCAGCAGCCAACCCAGCACGGGGTTAATGGTGCGGCTCTTT. Protein: CASSQPSTGLMVRLF.